These 2 T cell receptor beta chains originate from one sample sequenced in a study of T cells after posttransplantation cyclophosphamide. The data were produced by immunoSEQ multiplex PCR, yet TCRdb's version contains in-frame clones alone and is incomplete. The sample presents tens of thousands of clones, none singletons. Material for sequencing was PBMCs. Receptor source: a woman aged 60 to 75 in good health, CMV-negative, and a related stem cell transplant donor.

Ten or more counts support this clone. The CDR3 DNA reads TGTGCCAGCTCACCAAAAGGGCCGGCCTATGGCTACACCTTC. Encoded protein: CASSPKGPAYGYTF. V gene TRBV18 combines with J gene TRBJ1-2; D gene ambiguous. The CDR3 loop spans 14 amino acids. Germline V gives CDR1 KGHSH, CDR2 LQKENI. V was clipped by 2 bases and J by 4 bases, with 11 bases between them.

This clone was seen only a few times. CDR3 nucleotide sequence: TGTGCCAGCAGCTTAGTTGGACAGGGCGCGACCTACGAGCAGTACTTC. It yields the protein CASSLVGQGATYEQYF. The V gene is TRBV7-2, the J gene TRBJ2-7, with 8 nucleotides matching TRBD1. Trimming at V came to 1 base and at J to 2 bases, leaving 7 bases not matched to a gene. The CDR3 totals 16 residues. Germline CDR1 and CDR2: SGHTA and FQGNSA. Together with reference TRBV7-2 and TRBJ2-7, the CDR3 gives the full variable domain: GAGVSQSPSNKVTEKGKDVELRCDPISGHTALYWYRQSLGQGLEFLIYFQGNSAPDKSGLPSDRFSAERTGGSVSTLTIQRTQQEDSAVYLCASSLVGQGATYEQYFGPGTRLTVT.